The clone carrying this T cell receptor (beta chain) was recorded at least ten times. This record belongs to a study of technical replicates of blood from a few donors. The CDR3 totals 15 residues. V lost 0 bases and J lost 2, with 10 bases in between. The germline CDR1 and CDR2 sequences are LGHNA and YNFKEQ. Method: immunoSEQ multiplex PCR; TCRdb's copy keeps in-frame clones and lacks some. The sample holds 70,000 or so clones, over 80% seen once. The sequence came from a human donor in good health. Some clones in this sample may be carry-over from other donors' samples. The chain uses TRBV4-2 and TRBJ2-5; the D gene is possibly TRBD1 (6 bases). The sequencing input was PBMCs. CDR3 DNA sequence: TGTGCCAGCAGCCAAGATGGGCAGGGGCAAGAGACCCAGTACTTC. It encodes CASSQDGQGQETQYF.